This T cell receptor beta chain derives from a study of T-cell memory formation after mild COVID-19. Whole-study results and caveats: Contracting CD4+ clones were located mainly in CM and EM, and CD8+ clones in EMRA. There were some responding clones in pre-infection memory, which suggested that cross-reactive memory had joined.

CDR3 size: 14 residues. Trimming left V 6 bases short and J 4 bases short, with 12 bases between. In its sample, this clonotype was seen a few times. Its specificity is not known. TCRdb reprocessed the 5' RACE reads with MiXCR, giving one entry per CDR3 protein. The sample yields fewer than 450,000 distinct CDR3 sequences, approximately 24% seen once. The V and J genes are TRBV12-3 or TRBV12-4 and TRBJ2-2; D is undetermined. This TCR derives from an adult woman who had mild COVID-19 (a few samples of this study predate the infection). Cell type and time point are not known. The specimen was PBMCs or a T cell subset sorted from them (not recorded which). CDR3 coding DNA: TGTGCCAGCAGCCCCTTAAGGTCCACCGGGGAGCTGTTTTTT. Its protein product is CASSPLRSTGELFF.